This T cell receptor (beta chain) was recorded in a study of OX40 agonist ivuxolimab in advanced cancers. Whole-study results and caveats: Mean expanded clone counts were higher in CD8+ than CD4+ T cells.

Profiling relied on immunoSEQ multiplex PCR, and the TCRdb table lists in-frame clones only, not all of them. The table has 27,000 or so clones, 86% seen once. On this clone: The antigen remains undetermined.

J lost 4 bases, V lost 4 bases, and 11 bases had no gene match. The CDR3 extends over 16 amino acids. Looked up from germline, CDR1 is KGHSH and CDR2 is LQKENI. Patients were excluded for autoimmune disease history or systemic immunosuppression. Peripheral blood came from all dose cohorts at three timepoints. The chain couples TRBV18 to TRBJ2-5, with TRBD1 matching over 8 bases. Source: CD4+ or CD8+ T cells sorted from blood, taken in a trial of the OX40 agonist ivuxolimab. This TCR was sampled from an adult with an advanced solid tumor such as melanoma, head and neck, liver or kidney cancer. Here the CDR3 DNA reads TGTGCCAGCTCACTCCCGGGACAGGCTCTCCGAGAGACCCAGTACTTC. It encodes CASSLPGQALRETQYF.